The rows below give T cell receptor beta chains drawn from one sample of a study of blood T cell repertoires in COVID-19. The method was immunoSEQ multiplex PCR; TCRdb's version includes in-frame clones alone and lacks a portion of them. In the table there are fewer than 120,000 clones, 87% of which are singletons. Sequenced sample: peripheral blood. These receptors were collected from a human donor in a cohort sampled during active COVID-19. Each CDR3 is given with its conserved first and last residue. A D gene is named only where the DNA matches it firmly. Size tells how often a clone was seen (once, few, many) or the class of an expanded clone, and some rows leave it out.

D,size,J,V,CDR3,DNA
NA,once,TRBJ2-1,TRBV18,CASSPDYGGNEQFF,TGTGCCAGCTCACCTGATTATGGAGGCAATGAGCAGTTCTTC
NA,NA,TRBJ2-1,TRBV28,CASKPRGHNEQFF,TGTGCCAGCAAACCGCGGGGTCACAATGAGCAGTTCTTC
NA,NA,TRBJ2-3,TRBV24-1,CATSDTGGRGRTDTQYF,TGTGCCACCAGTGACACGGGGGGCAGGGGTCGCACAGATACGCAGTATTTT
NA,NA,TRBJ2-1,TRBV10-2,CASSENGSPYNEQFF,TGCGCCAGCAGTGAGAACGGGAGCCCCTACAATGAGCAGTTCTTC
TRBD2,NA,TRBJ2-3,TRBV9,CASTGTTTTDTQYF,TGTGCCAGCACCGGGACTACTACCACAGATACGCAGTATTTT
TRBD1,NA,TRBJ2-1,TRBV18,CASSPPIGTGNNEQFF,TGTGCCAGCTCACCACCGATAGGGACAGGGAACAATGAGCAGTTCTTC
TRBD1,NA,TRBJ2-7,TRBV29-1,CSVEDPDRAPYEQYF,TGCAGCGTTGAAGATCCGGACAGGGCCCCCTACGAGCAGTACTTC
NA,NA,TRBJ1-5,TRBV7-2,CASSLEGFQPQHF,TGTGCCAGCAGCTTAGAGGGGTTTCAGCCCCAGCATTTT
TRBD1,once,TRBJ1-5,TRBV28,CASSSLGQGRNQPQHF,TGTGCCAGCAGTTCCCTAGGACAGGGGCGAAATCAGCCCCAGCATTTT
TRBD1,NA,TRBJ1-1,TRBV6-5,CASSRTGVNTEAFF,TGTGCCAGCAGTCGGACAGGAGTTAACACTGAAGCTTTCTTT
NA,NA,TRBJ1-1,TRBV3-1/TRBV3-2,CASSQAINTEAFF,TGTGCCAGCAGCCAAGCAATCAACACTGAAGCTTTCTTT
TRBD1,once,TRBJ1-6,TRBV18,CASSPLGQNNSPLHF,TGTGCCAGCTCACCATTGGGACAGAATAATTCACCCCTCCACTTT
TRBD2,NA,TRBJ2-1,TRBV15,CATSEPVGLAFEDEQFF,TGTGCCACCAGCGAACCTGTGGGACTAGCTTTTGAGGATGAGCAGTTCTTC
NA,few,TRBJ1-5,TRBV27,CASSLVGQGTQPQHF,TGTGCCAGCAGTTTAGTTGGGCAGGGAACTCAGCCCCAGCATTTT
TRBD2,few,TRBJ2-7,TRBV19,CATASGSPTYEQYF,TGTGCCACGGCTAGCGGGAGCCCCACCTACGAGCAATACTTC
NA,few,TRBJ2-1,TRBV7-3,CASSFSPEMNEQFF,TGTGCCAGCAGCTTCTCCCCCGAGATGAATGAGCAGTTCTTC
TRBD1,NA,TRBJ2-3,TRBV19,CASSAPGQGKDTQYF,TGTGCCAGTAGTGCTCCGGGACAGGGGAAAGATACGCAGTATTTT
NA,NA,TRBJ1-2,TRBV30,CAWTLQANYGYTF,TGTGCCTGGACCCTACAGGCGAACTATGGCTACACCTTC
TRBD1,NA,TRBJ1-1,TRBV6-5,CASSYEGAVNTEAFF,TGTGCCAGCAGTTACGAGGGGGCGGTGAACACTGAAGCTTTCTTT
TRBD1,NA,TRBJ1-2,TRBV7-2,CASSSAGQAIRGYTF,TGTGCCAGCAGCTCCGCGGGACAGGCAATAAGGGGCTACACCTTC
TRBD1,once,TRBJ1-5,TRBV6-2/TRBV6-3,CASSSTGDNQPQHF,TGTGCCAGCAGCTCGACAGGGGACAATCAGCCCCAGCATTTT
NA,NA,TRBJ2-5,TRBV7-2,CASSLYGNLGGQETQYF,TGTGCCAGCAGCTTGTATGGGAACCTAGGAGGGCAAGAGACCCAGTACTTC
TRBD1,NA,TRBJ2-2,TRBV7-3,CASSAMTGINTGELFF,TGTGCCAGCAGCGCCATGACAGGGATTAACACCGGGGAGCTGTTTTTT
NA,NA,TRBJ1-2,TRBV4-1,CASSPTERGNYGYTF,TGCGCCAGCAGCCCCACCGAAAGGGGAAACTATGGCTACACCTTC
NA,few,TRBJ1-2,TRBV5-1,CASSFQGDGYTF,TGCGCCAGCAGCTTTCAGGGTGATGGCTACACCTTC
NA,once,TRBJ2-2,TRBV11-2,CASSLESAGELFF,TGTGCCAGCAGCTTGGAGTCCGCCGGGGAGCTGTTTTTT